These 13 T cell receptor beta chains came from one sample sequenced in a study of T cells after yellow fever vaccination. TCRdb fed the 5' RACE reads into MiXCR, producing one record per CDR3 protein. The sample includes a few hundred thousand distinct CDR3 sequences, roughly 6.8% seen only once; the top ten take 0.85% to 1.2%. The sample consisted of CD4+ T cells sorted from PBMCs, taken on the day of the yellow fever booster vaccination. Source of these receptors: a man aged 25-45 years who received the YFV17D yellow fever vaccine.

The rearrangement joins TRBV14 to TRBJ2-7; D is undetermined. This CDR3 contains 14 residues. Germline CDR1 reads SGHDN; CDR2 reads FVKESK. V lost 1 base and J 4 bases, leaving 11 bases between the germline ends. The DNA of the CDR3 is TGTGCCAGCAGCCAAGTGTTGGGATTTTACGAGCAGTACTTC. As protein: CASSQVLGFYEQYF.

The V gene is TRBV5-1, the J gene TRBJ2-1; D uncertain. V gave up 2 bases and J gave up 2 bases, with 11 bases separating them. Germline-derived CDR1 and CDR2 are SGHRS and YFSETQ. This CDR3 spans 15 amino acids. The CDR3 DNA reads as TGCGCCAGCAGCTTAGGTAGCCCGGCCTACAATGAGCAGTTCTTC. Encoded protein: CASSLGSPAYNEQFF.

The sample holds many counts of this clonotype. The rearrangement uses TRBV14 and TRBJ2-1; the D gene could be TRBD1 or TRBD2 (6 bases each). This CDR3 contains 15 residues. The V end lost 2 bases, the J end lost 8 bases, and 16 bases lay between the germline ends. Germline CDR1 reads SGHDN; CDR2 reads FVKESK. CDR3 coding DNA: TGTGCCAGCAGCCAACTGCGGGACGGGGGCCATGAGCAGTTCTTC. As protein: CASSQLRDGGHEQFF.

This clonotype was detected many times. Here the CDR3 reads CASSQEVDRYTDTQYF. CDR3 bases: TGTGCCAGCAGCCAAGAGGTCGACAGATACACAGATACGCAGTATTTT. V usage is TRBV4-2 and J usage is TRBJ2-3, with TRBD1 as a possible D gene (5 bases). The CDR3 runs 16 residues. CDR1 and CDR2 from the germline V gene are LGHNA and YNFKEQ. The V and J ends lost 0 bases and 2 bases respectively, with 12 bases between them.

This chain connects TRBV29-1 to TRBJ2-1, with D perhaps assigned TRBD1 or TRBD2 (6 bases each). Germline lookup yields CDR1 SQVTM and CDR2 ANQGSEA. CDR3 length: 12 amino acids. The V end was cut by 4 bases, the J end by 9 bases, with 13 bases between. The CDR3 is CSVAPGAGEQFF. In DNA, the CDR3 is TGCAGCGTTGCACCGGGGGCAGGTGAGCAGTTCTTC.

This clonotype was counted a few times. The chain carries TRBV6-1 and TRBJ1-4; TRBD1 might be the D (5 bases). This CDR3 has 14 residues. The germline V and J ends were trimmed by 5 bases and 5 bases, with 12 bases remaining between them. CDR1 is MNHNS, CDR2 SASEGT, per germline. This CDR3 reads CASSRDSYNEKLFF. CDR3 bases: TGTGCCAGCAGTCGTGACAGCTACAATGAAAAACTGTTTTTT.

This chain links TRBV10-3 with TRBJ1-3; tentative D call: TRBD1 (6 bases). The V end lost 3 bases, the J end lost 3 bases, and 12 bases lay between the germline ends. Germline values: CDR1 ENHRY, CDR2 SYGVKD. The CDR3 is 15 residues long. Here the CDR3 reads CAISEQGLGGNTIYF. For the CDR3, the DNA is TGTGCCATCAGTGAACAGGGATTAGGTGGAAACACCATATATTTT.

The chain uses TRBV6-2 or TRBV6-3 and TRBJ1-5; D is ambiguous. Germline values: CDR1 MNHEY, CDR2 SVGEGT. The CDR3 consists of 14 residues. The V end was cut by 5 bases, the J end by 7 bases, with 15 bases between. Here the CDR3 DNA reads TGTGCCAGCAGTACGGCCCCCCATGGACAGCCCCAGCATTTT. Translation gives CASSTAPHGQPQHF.

The chain is built from TRBV20-1 and TRBJ1-2, with 7 bases matching TRBD1. CDR3 length equals 15 residues. The V and J ends lost 1 base and 6 bases, in that order; junction bases with no gene match: 11. The germline CDR1 and CDR2 sequences are DFQATT and SNEGSKA (reference sequence). This CDR3 is CSARATGLMADGYTF. The CDR3 nucleotides are TGCAGTGCTAGAGCGACAGGGTTGATGGCGGATGGCTACACCTTC.

The chain uses TRBV5-6 and TRBJ1-5; D is unresolved. The germline V gene has CDR1 SGHDT and CDR2 YYEEEE. CDR3 length: 15 amino acids. Trimming removed 2 bases at V and 1 base at J, with 10 bases between. The CDR3 DNA reads TGTGCCAGCAGCTTCTCCAGGATGAGCAATCAGCCCCAGCATTTT. Its translation is CASSFSRMSNQPQHF.

There are many counts of this clonotype. The gene calls are TRBV3-1 and TRBJ2-5; D is undetermined. Trimming took off 8 bases at V and 6 bases at J, with 10 bases between the two ends. The CDR3 has 11 residues. CDR1 and CDR2 (germline): LGHDT, YNNKEL (reference sequence). DNA of the CDR3: TGTGCCAGCTTTAGTCGGAAGACCCAGTACTTC. This sequence encodes CASFSRKTQYF.

This clonotype was seen only a few times. This rearrangement joins TRBV9 to TRBJ2-6, with 13 bases aligning to TRBD2. Germline trimming cut 3 bases from V and 2 bases from J; bases unmatched to any gene: 5. The germline V gene has CDR1 SGDLS and CDR2 YYNGEE. This CDR3 has 18 residues. The DNA of the CDR3 is TGTGCCAGCAGCGCCACACTAGCGGGAGGGGCTGGGGCCAACGTCCTGACTTTC. This gives the protein CASSATLAGGAGANVLTF. The variable domain in full, completed from reference TRBV9 and TRBJ2-6, reads DSGVTQTPKHLITATGQRVTLRCSPRSGDLSVYWYQQSLDQGLQFLIQYYNGEERAKGNILERFSAQQFPDLHSELNLSSLELGDSALYFCASSATLAGGAGANVLTFGAGSRLTVL.

This clonotype came up a few times. The chain carries TRBV9 and TRBJ2-7; D might be TRBD1 (5 bases). The length of the CDR3 is 15 residues. Trimming shortened V by 0 bases and J by 2 bases, and 12 bases separated the two germline ends. Per the germline V gene, CDR1 is SGDLS and CDR2 is YYNGEE. In DNA form, the CDR3 reads TGTGCCAGCAGCGTAGGACAGACCTTAACCTACGAGCAGTACTTC. Its translation is CASSVGQTLTYEQYF.